Listed below are T cell receptor beta chains from one sample, sequenced in a study of CD8 T cells in Susac syndrome. In TCRdb, the immunoSEQ multiplex PCR reads were re-called with MiXCR into one record per CDR3 protein. The sample holds approximately 190,000 distinct CDR3 sequences, almost 96% seen once. Specimen: CD4+ T cells from PBMCs. These receptors came from a human donor with Susac syndrome. Both conserved end residues are part of each CDR3. A D gene is named only where the DNA matches it firmly.

>TRBJ2-3|TRBD2|TRBV7-2
CASSPIAGGLSDTQYF
TGTGCCAGCAGCCCTATAGCGGGGGGGCTATCAGATACGCAGTATTTT
>TRBJ2-1|TRBD1|TRBV4-2
CASSQELTGGDEQFF
TGTGCCAGCAGCCAGGAATTAACAGGGGGCGATGAGCAGTTCTTC
>TRBJ2-1|NA|TRBV25-1
CASSEMGTSSSYNEQFF
TGTGCCAGCAGTGAAATGGGAACTTCGAGCTCCTACAATGAGCAGTTCTTC
>TRBJ2-5|TRBD1|TRBV18
CASSPTGGWETQYF
TGTGCCAGCTCTCCCACAGGGGGCTGGGAGACCCAGTACTTC
>TRBJ2-7|NA|TRBV12-3/TRBV12-4
CASSYLQGAHEQYF
TGTGCCAGCAGTTACCTACAGGGTGCCCACGAGCAGTACTTC
>TRBJ1-4|NA|TRBV2
CASSHGFEKLFF
TGTGCCAGCAGCCATGGTTTTGAAAAACTGTTTTTT
>TRBJ2-5|TRBD2|TRBV3-1
CASSQEAGEGETQYF
TGTGCCAGCAGCCAAGAAGCGGGGGAGGGAGAGACCCAGTACTTC
>TRBJ1-5|NA|TRBV3-1
CASSQAGDNQPQHF
TGTGCCAGCAGCCAGGCAGGGGACAATCAGCCCCAGCATTTT
>TRBJ1-1|NA|TRBV30
CAGKRGQDTEAFF
TGTGCCGGAAAGAGAGGGCAGGACACTGAAGCTTTCTTT
>TRBJ2-3|TRBD2|TRBV23-1
CASTLGTSGHSSTDTQYF
TGCGCCAGCACCCTCGGGACTAGCGGGCACTCAAGCACAGATACGCAGTATTTT